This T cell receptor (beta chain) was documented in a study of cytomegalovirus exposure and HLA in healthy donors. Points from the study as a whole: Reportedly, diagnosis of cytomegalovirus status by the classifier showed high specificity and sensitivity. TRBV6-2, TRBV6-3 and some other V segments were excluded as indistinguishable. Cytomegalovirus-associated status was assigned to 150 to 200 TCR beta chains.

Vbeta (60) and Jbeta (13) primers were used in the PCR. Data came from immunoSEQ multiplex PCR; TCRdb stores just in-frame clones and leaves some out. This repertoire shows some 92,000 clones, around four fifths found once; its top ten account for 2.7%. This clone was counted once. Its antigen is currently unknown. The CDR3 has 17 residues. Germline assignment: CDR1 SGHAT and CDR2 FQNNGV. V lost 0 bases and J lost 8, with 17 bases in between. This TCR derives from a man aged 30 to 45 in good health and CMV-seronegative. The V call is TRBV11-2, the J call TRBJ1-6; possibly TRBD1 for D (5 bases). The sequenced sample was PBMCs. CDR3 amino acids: CASSLDQGGLSYSPLHF. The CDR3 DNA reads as TGTGCCAGCAGCTTAGATCAGGGAGGGCTCTCTTATTCACCCCTCCACTTT.